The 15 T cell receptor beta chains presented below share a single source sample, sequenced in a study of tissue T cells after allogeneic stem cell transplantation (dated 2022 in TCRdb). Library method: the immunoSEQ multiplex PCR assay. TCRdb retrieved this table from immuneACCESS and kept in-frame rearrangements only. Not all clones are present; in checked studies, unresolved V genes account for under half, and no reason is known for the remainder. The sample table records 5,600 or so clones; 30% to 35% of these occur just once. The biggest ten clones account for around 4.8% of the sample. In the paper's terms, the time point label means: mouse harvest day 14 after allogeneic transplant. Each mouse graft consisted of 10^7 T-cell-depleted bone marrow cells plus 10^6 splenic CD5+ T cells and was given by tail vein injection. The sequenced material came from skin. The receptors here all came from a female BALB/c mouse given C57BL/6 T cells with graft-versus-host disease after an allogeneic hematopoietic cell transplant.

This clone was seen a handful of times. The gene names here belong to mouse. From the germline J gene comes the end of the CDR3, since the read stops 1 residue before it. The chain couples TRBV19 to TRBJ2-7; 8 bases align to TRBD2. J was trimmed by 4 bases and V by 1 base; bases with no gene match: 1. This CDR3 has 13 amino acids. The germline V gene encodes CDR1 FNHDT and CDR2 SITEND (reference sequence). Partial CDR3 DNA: TGTGCCAGCAGTATATCTGGGGGGTATGAACAGTAC. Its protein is CASSISGGYEQY. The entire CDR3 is CASSISGGYEQYF.

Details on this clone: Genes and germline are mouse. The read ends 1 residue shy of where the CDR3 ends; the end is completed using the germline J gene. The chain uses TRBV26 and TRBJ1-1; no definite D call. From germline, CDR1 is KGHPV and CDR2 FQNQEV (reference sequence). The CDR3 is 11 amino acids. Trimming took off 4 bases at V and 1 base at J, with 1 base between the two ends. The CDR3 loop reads CASSRNTEVFF. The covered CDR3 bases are TGTGCCAGCAGTCGGAACACAGAAGTCTTC.

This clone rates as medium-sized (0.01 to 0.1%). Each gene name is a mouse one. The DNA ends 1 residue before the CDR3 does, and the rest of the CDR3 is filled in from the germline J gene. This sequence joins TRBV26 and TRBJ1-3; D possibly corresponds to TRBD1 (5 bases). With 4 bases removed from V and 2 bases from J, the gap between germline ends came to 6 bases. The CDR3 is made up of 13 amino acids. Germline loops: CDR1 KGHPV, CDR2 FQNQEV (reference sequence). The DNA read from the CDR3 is TGTGCCAGCAGTCCCAGGGCTGGAAATACGCTCTAT. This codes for CASSPRAGNTLY. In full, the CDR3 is CASSPRAGNTLYF.

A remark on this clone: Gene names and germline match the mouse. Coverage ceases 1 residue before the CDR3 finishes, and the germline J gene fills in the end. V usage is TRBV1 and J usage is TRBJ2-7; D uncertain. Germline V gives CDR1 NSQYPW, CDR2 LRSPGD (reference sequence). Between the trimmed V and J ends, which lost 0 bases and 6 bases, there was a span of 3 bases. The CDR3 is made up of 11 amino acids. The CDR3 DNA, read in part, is TGCACCTGCAGTGCAGAAGGTGAACAGTAC. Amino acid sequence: CTCSAEGEQY. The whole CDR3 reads CTCSAEGEQYF. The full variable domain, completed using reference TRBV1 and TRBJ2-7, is VTLLEQNPRWRLVPRGQAVNLRCILKNSQYPWMSWYQQDLQKQLQWLFTLRSPGDKEVKSLPGADYLATRVTDTELRLQVANMSQGRTLYCTCSAEGEQYFGPGTRLTVL.

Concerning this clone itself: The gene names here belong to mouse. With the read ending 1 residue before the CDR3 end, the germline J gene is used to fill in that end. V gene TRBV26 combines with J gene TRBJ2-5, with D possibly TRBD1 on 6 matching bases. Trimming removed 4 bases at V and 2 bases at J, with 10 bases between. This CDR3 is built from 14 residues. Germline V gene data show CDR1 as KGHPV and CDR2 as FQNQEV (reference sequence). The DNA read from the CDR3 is TGTGCCAGCAGTCCCGGGACACCCCAAGACACCCAGTAC. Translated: CASSPGTPQDTQY. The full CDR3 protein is CASSPGTPQDTQYF.

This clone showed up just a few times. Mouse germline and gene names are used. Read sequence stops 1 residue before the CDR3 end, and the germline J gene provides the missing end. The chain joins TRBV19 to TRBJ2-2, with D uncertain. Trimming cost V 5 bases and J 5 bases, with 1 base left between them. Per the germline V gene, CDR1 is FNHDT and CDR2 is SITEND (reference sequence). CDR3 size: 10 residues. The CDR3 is CASRTGQLYF. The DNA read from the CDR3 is TGTGCCAGCAGGACCGGGCAGCTCTAC.

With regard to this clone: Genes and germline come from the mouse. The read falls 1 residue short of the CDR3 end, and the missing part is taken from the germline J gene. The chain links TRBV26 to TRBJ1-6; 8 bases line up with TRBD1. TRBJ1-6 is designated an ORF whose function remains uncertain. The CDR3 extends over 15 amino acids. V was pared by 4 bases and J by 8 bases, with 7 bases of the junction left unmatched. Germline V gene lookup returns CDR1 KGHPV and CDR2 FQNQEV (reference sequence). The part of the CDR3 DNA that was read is TGTGCCAGCAGTCCTCGTCAGGGGGCATATTCGCCCCTCTAC. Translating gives CASSPRQGAYSPLY. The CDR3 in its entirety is CASSPRQGAYSPLYF.

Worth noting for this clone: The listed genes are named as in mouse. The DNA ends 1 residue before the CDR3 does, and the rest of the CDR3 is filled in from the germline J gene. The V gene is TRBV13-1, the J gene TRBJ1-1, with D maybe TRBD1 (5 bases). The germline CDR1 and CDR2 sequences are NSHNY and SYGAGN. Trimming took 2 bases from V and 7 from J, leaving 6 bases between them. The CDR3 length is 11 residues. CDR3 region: CASSDREEVFF. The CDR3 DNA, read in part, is TGTGCCAGCAGTGACAGGGAAGAAGTCTTC.

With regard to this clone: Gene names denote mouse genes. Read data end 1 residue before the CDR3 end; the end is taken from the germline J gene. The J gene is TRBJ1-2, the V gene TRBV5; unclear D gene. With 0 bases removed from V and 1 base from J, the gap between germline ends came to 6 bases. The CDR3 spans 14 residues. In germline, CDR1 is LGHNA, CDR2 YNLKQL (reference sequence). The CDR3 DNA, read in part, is TGTGCCAGCAGCCAAGATCACAAAAACTCCGACTACACC. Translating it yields CASSQDHKNSDYT. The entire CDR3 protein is CASSQDHKNSDYTF.

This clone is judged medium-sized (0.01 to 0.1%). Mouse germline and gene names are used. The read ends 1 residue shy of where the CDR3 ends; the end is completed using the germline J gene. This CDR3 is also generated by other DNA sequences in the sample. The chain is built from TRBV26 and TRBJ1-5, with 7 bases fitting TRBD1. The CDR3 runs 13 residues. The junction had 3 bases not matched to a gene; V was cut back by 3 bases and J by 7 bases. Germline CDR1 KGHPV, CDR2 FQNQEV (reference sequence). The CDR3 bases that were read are TGTGCCAGCAGTCTCCCGGGACAGCAGGCTCCGCTT. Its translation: CASSLPGQQAPL. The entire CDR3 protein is CASSLPGQQAPLF.

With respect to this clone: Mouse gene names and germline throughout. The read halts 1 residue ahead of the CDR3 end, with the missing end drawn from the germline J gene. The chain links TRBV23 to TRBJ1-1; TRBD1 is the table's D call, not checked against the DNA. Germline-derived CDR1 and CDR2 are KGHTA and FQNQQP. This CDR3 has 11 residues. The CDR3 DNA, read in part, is TGCTCCAGCAGTCAACAGGGTGGAGTCTTC. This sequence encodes CSSSQQGGVF. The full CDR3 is CSSSQQGGVFF. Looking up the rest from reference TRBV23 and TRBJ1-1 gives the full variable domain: DAAVTQKPRYLIKMKGQEAEMKCIPEKGHTAVFWYQQKQSKELKFLIYFQNQQPLDQIDMVKERFSAVCPSSSLCSLGIRTCEAEDSALYLCSSSQQGGVFFGKGTRLTVV.

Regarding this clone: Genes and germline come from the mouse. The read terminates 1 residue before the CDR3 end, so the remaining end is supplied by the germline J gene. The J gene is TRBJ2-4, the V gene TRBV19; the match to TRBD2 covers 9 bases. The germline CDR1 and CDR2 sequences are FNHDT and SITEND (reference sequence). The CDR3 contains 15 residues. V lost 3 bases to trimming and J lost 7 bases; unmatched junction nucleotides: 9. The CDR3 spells CASSSLGGRRDTLYF. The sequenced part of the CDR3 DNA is TGTGCCAGCAGTAGTTTGGGGGGGCGCCGGGACACCTTGTAC.

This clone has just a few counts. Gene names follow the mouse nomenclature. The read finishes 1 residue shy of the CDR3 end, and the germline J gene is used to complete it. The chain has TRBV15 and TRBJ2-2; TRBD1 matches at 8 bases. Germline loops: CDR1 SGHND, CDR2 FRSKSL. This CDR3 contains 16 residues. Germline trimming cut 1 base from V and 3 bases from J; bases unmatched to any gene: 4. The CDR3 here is CASSLVRGLDTGQLYF. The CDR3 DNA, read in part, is TGTGCCAGCAGTTTAGTCAGGGGGCTAGACACCGGGCAGCTCTAC.

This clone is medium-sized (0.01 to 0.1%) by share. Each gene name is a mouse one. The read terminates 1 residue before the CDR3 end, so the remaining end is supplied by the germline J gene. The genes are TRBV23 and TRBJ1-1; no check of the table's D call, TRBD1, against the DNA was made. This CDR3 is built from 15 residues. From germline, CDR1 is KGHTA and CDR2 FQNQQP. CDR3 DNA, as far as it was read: TGCTCCAGCAGTCACGGACAGGGAGGAAACACAGAAGTCTTC. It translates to CSSSHGQGGNTEVF. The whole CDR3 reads CSSSHGQGGNTEVFF.

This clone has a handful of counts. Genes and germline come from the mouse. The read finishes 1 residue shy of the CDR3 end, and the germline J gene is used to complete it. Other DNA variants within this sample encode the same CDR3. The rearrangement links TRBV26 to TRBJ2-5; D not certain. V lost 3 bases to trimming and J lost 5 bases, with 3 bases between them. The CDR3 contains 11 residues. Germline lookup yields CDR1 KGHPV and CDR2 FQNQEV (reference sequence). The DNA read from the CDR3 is TGTGCCAGCAGTCTACGAGACACCCAGTAC. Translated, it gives CASSLRDTQY. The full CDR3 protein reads CASSLRDTQYF.